The clone carrying this TCR beta chain was found once. Germline V gene sequence: CDR1 KGHSH, CDR2 LQKENI. This CDR3 region has 15 residues. J was trimmed by 10 bases and V by 6 bases; bases with no gene match: 11. The source of the sample is a study of blood T cell repertoires in COVID-19. As for the study in general: T cells, B-cell-depleted T cells, or PBMCs provided the cDNA or gDNA that served as material.

Original data processing: Amplification from reference gene primers served as the basis for estimated nucleated cell counts. Here immunoSEQ multiplex PCR was the method, and the copy in TCRdb shows in-frame clones only, minus some. The DNA gave D and trimming, while V, J and clone size come from that table. This sample has fewer than 60,000 clones, with around three quarters found just once. V usage is TRBV18 and J usage is TRBJ2-3; 12 bases fit TRBD1. The sequenced sample consisted of peripheral blood. The clonotype originates from a man in his sixties or seventies with acute or convalescent COVID-19. The DNA for the CDR3 is TGTGCCAGCTCCCTAGGGGACAGGGGGCGACGTGCGCAGTATTTT. Translating gives CASSLGDRGRRAQYF.